A selection of T cell receptor beta chains follows, all from one sample in a study of cytomegalovirus exposure and HLA in healthy donors. Method: immunoSEQ multiplex PCR; TCRdb's copy keeps in-frame clones and lacks some. The sample lists roughly 270,000 clones; around 87% were seen once. The material sequenced was PBMCs. The receptor source for this set is a woman in her late teens or twenties in good health and CMV-seronegative. CDR3s include the opening cysteine and the closing phenylalanine or tryptophan. A D gene is named only where the DNA matches it firmly. The size entry is marked missing in some rows and otherwise reads once, few, many or a size class.

d_gene	v_gene	j_gene	abundance	CDR3nt	CDR3aa
TRBD2	TRBV28	TRBJ2-7	NA	TGTGCCAGCTTCCCCGGGACTAGCGGATCCTACGAGCAGTACTTC	CASFPGTSGSYEQYF
NA	TRBV10-3	TRBJ1-4	NA	TGTGCCATCAGCGAAGGTGTGGCAGGGACTAATGAAAAACTGTTTTTT	CAISEGVAGTNEKLFF
NA	TRBV27	TRBJ1-2	NA	TGTGCCAGCAGGGGTGAGGGTGGGGACTATGGCTACACCTTC	CASRGEGGDYGYTF
TRBD1	TRBV30	TRBJ1-1	NA	TGTGCCTGGAACAGGGGGATCCAGAACACTGAAGCTTTCTTT	CAWNRGIQNTEAFF
NA	TRBV5-4	TRBJ1-3	once	TGTGCCTGGGAGGGCAGGCCCAGGGTATTTGGAAACACCATATATTTT	CAWEGRPRVFGNTIYF
TRBD2	TRBV2	TRBJ2-3	NA	TGTGCCAGCTTAACGACTAGCGGGCAATCCACAGATACGCAGTATTTT	CASLTTSGQSTDTQYF
TRBD1	TRBV6-5	TRBJ2-7	NA	TGTGCCAGCCTACGGGACAGCCACTACGAGCAGTACTTC	CASLRDSHYEQYF
TRBD1	TRBV9	TRBJ1-1	NA	TGTGCCAGCAGCGTAGTGGGGACAGGGGCGATGAACACTGAAGCTTTCTTT	CASSVVGTGAMNTEAFF
TRBD1	TRBV7-8	TRBJ2-3	NA	TGTGCCAGCAGCCCGACAGGGGGCACAGATACGCAGTATTTT	CASSPTGGTDTQYF
NA	TRBV27	TRBJ1-1	NA	TGTGCCAGCAGTTATCAGGCCCAGAACACTGAAGCTTTCTTT	CASSYQAQNTEAFF
TRBD2	TRBV27	TRBJ2-1	NA	TGTGCCAGCAGACGTCAGTTAGCGGGAGGGGAGCAGTTCTTC	CASRRQLAGGEQFF
NA	TRBV19	TRBJ2-6	NA	TGTGCCAGTAGTATGGGTCGACTGAGCTCTGGGGCCAACGTCCTGACTTTC	CASSMGRLSSGANVLTF
NA	TRBV9	TRBJ2-3	NA	TGTGCCAGCAGCGCCGGACAGTTACGGGCCTCAGATACGCAGTATTTT	CASSAGQLRASDTQYF
NA	TRBV5-4	TRBJ2-3	NA	TGTGCCAGCAGCTCCGCTGACTCCGGAGATACGCAGTATTTT	CASSSADSGDTQYF
TRBD2	TRBV6-4	TRBJ2-3	NA	TGTGCCAGCAGTGACGGACTAGCGGAGAGCACAGATACGCAGTATTTT	CASSDGLAESTDTQYF
TRBD1	TRBV9	TRBJ2-1	NA	TGTGCCAGCAGCGTTTCAGGACAGGGGACCTATGAGCAGTTCTTC	CASSVSGQGTYEQFF
NA	TRBV11-2	TRBJ1-1	NA	TGTGCCAGCAGCTCCAAAACGTGGGGAGGCACTGAAGCTTTCTTT	CASSSKTWGGTEAFF
TRBD2	TRBV7-9	TRBJ2-2	NA	TGTGCCAGCAGCCTAAGGCCAGCGGGGGCGAACACCGGGGAGCTGTTTTTT	CASSLRPAGANTGELFF
TRBD2	TRBV9	TRBJ2-2	few	TGTGCCAGCAGCGTAGGGAGCGGGGCGAACACCGGGGAGCTGTTTTTT	CASSVGSGANTGELFF
NA	TRBV27	TRBJ2-5	NA	TGTGCCAGCAGTTTGTTGGGGACACCCACCGGGACGGAGACCCAGTACTTC	CASSLLGTPTGTETQYF
NA	TRBV18	TRBJ2-7	NA	TGTGCCAGCTCACCACCAAATTCAGGGATAGAACGGCAGTACTTC	CASSPPNSGIERQYF
TRBD1	TRBV15	TRBJ1-2	NA	TGTGCCACCAGCAGAAGGACAGGGGGCCATTATGGCTACACCTTC	CATSRRTGGHYGYTF
NA	TRBV19	TRBJ2-2	NA	TGTGCCAGTAGACCACTTCGGACAGACACCGGGGAGCTGTTTTTT	CASRPLRTDTGELFF
NA	TRBV4-3	TRBJ1-1	NA	TGCGCCAGCAGCCAAGATAATCCCCCCGGGAGGAACACTGAAGCTTTCTTT	CASSQDNPPGRNTEAFF
NA	TRBV28	TRBJ1-1	once	TGTGCCAGCAGTCCTATCACGAACACTGAAGCTTTCTTT	CASSPITNTEAFF
TRBD1	TRBV30	TRBJ1-4	once	TGTGCCTGGAGTGGCGCCGACAGGGGGAATAATGAAAAACTGTTTTTT	CAWSGADRGNNEKLFF
TRBD1	TRBV7-9	TRBJ2-2	NA	TGTGCCAGCAGACAGGGGGCGAGCGGCACCGGGGAGCTGTTTTTT	CASRQGASGTGELFF
TRBD1	TRBV9	TRBJ2-1	NA	TGTGCCAGCAGCGCCCGGGACAGCTCCTACAATGAGCAGTTCTTC	CASSARDSSYNEQFF
NA	TRBV11-2	TRBJ2-4	few	TGTGCCAGCAGCTTACTAGGCGCAAACATTCAGTACTTC	CASSLLGANIQYF
NA	TRBV6-5	TRBJ2-7	NA	TGTGCCAGCAGTTACTCCGGGGCCTACGAGCAGTACTTC	CASSYSGAYEQYF
TRBD1	TRBV7-3	TRBJ2-7	NA	TGTGCCAGCAGCTTATCCAGGGGGAACGAGCAGTACTTC	CASSLSRGNEQYF
NA	TRBV6-6	TRBJ1-1	once	TGTGCCAGCAAAGAGATTTCCGGCGGGAACACTGAAGCTTTCTTT	CASKEISGGNTEAFF
TRBD2	TRBV2	TRBJ2-7	NA	TGTGCCAGCACTCCTCAACTAGCGGGAGAACACGAGCAGTACTTC	CASTPQLAGEHEQYF
TRBD1	TRBV7-9	TRBJ1-2	NA	TGTGCCAGCAGCCGGGACAGGCAAAACTATGGCTACACCTTC	CASSRDRQNYGYTF
NA	TRBV6-1	TRBJ2-3	NA	TGTGCCAGCAGTGAAGCCGGGTGGCTTAATACGCAGTATTTT	CASSEAGWLNTQYF
TRBD2	TRBV7-2	TRBJ2-7	NA	TGTGCCAGCAGCTTAAGCGGACTAGCGGGAACTTACGAGCAGTACTTC	CASSLSGLAGTYEQYF
NA	TRBV5-4	TRBJ1-5	NA	TGTGCCAGCAGCTCAAACAGAGACCCCGATCAGCCCCAGCATTTT	CASSSNRDPDQPQHF
NA	TRBV6-4	TRBJ2-4	NA	TGTGCCAGCAGTGACTCGGCGGAGAGAGGCATTCAGTACTTC	CASSDSAERGIQYF
NA	TRBV15	TRBJ1-5	once	TGTGCCACCAGCAGACGGGGGAGCAATCAGCCCCAGCATTTT	CATSRRGSNQPQHF
NA	TRBV28	TRBJ1-2	NA	TGTGCCAGCAGTTTAGAGTCTTCGAACTATGGCTACACCTTC	CASSLESSNYGYTF
TRBD2	TRBV18	TRBJ2-3	NA	TGTGCCAGCTCACGGACTAGCGCTAAAAGCACAGATACGCAGTATTTT	CASSRTSAKSTDTQYF
TRBD2	TRBV30	TRBJ2-7	NA	TGTGCCTGGAGTCCCCTCGGCGGGAGGGAAGGGGAGCAGTACTTC	CAWSPLGGREGEQYF
TRBD1	TRBV28	TRBJ2-7	NA	TGTGCCAGCAGCAGGGGGTACGAGCAGTACTTC	CASSRGYEQYF
NA	TRBV5-1	TRBJ2-1	NA	TGCGCCAGCAGCTTGGAGGAGGAATACAATGAGCAGTTCTTC	CASSLEEEYNEQFF
TRBD1	TRBV9	TRBJ2-1	NA	TGTGCCAGCAGCGTACAGGGGGCTGATGAGCAGTTCTTC	CASSVQGADEQFF
TRBD2	TRBV9	TRBJ2-1	NA	TGTGCCAGCAGTCGGGGCCTAGCGGGCCATGAGCAGTTCTTC	CASSRGLAGHEQFF
TRBD1	TRBV28	TRBJ1-2	NA	TGTGCCAGCAGTTTTACCGGGACAGGAGATTACTATGGCTACACCTTC	CASSFTGTGDYYGYTF
NA	TRBV5-6	TRBJ1-5	once	TGTGCCAGCAGCTTGGGTAGGGGGTTGGGTCAGCCCCAGCATTTT	CASSLGRGLGQPQHF
NA	TRBV19	TRBJ2-7	NA	TGTGCCAGTAGTATTTACGGGAGCTCCTACGAGCAGTACTTC	CASSIYGSSYEQYF
NA	TRBV4-1	TRBJ2-4	NA	TGCGCCAGCAGCCAGGGGGGTCTAGCCAAAAACATTCAGTACTTC	CASSQGGLAKNIQYF
NA	TRBV28	TRBJ2-3	NA	TGTGCCAGCAGTTTATGGGTTGCTACGGGAGATACGCAGTATTTT	CASSLWVATGDTQYF
TRBD2	TRBV13	TRBJ2-7	NA	TGTGCCAGCAGCTTAGCTAGCGGGAGAGGTTACGAGCAGTACTTC	CASSLASGRGYEQYF
TRBD1	TRBV2	TRBJ2-5	once	TGTGCCACCCCACGCCCAGGACAGGGGATCGAGACCCAGTACTTC	CATPRPGQGIETQYF
NA	TRBV2	TRBJ1-2	NA	TGTGCCAGCAGTAAGGTGGACAGAGATGGCTACACCTTC	CASSKVDRDGYTF
TRBD2	TRBV6-1	TRBJ2-7	NA	TGTGCCAGCAGTGAATCTCCGACTAGCGGGAGGGGCGAGCAGTACTTC	CASSESPTSGRGEQYF
NA	TRBV19	TRBJ2-2	NA	TGTGCCAGTAGTATTGCCAGAAACACCGGGGAGCTGTTTTTT	CASSIARNTGELFF
NA	TRBV20-1	TRBJ2-3	NA	TGCAGTGCTGCACTAGCTGATACGCAGTATTTT	CSAALADTQYF
NA	TRBV25-1	TRBJ1-2	NA	TGTGCCAGCAGTGAGCCCTACAGTTACTATGGCTACACCTTC	CASSEPYSYYGYTF
NA	TRBV7-2	TRBJ2-3	NA	TGTGCCAGCAGCCAACGCCCCCCGACTAGTATCGCGCAGTATTTT	CASSQRPPTSIAQYF
NA	TRBV6-1	TRBJ2-1	NA	TGTGCCAGCGCCGGAAGCGGCAATGAGCAGTTCTTC	CASAGSGNEQFF